The clone carrying this T cell receptor (beta chain) showed up many times. Each CDR3 protein is one row after TCRdb ran MiXCR on the 5' RACE reads. The table includes about 46,000 distinct CDR3 sequences, approximately 12% detected once. The data were taken from a study of spatial heterogeneity in lung cancer. In the study overall: Among detected sequences, beta-chain ones consistently exceeded alpha-chain ones in number. The library had UMIs, and each TCR and UMI pair averaged more than ten raw reads.

V shed 3 bases and J shed 0 bases, with 15 bases lying between them. CDR3 length: 18 residues. The time point denotes: blood at routine non-recurrence follow-up after resection. This clonotype originated in a male donor with early-stage non-small cell lung cancer. The sequences come from PBMCs, collected at follow-up. The J gene is TRBJ2-6, the V gene TRBV12-3 or TRBV12-4; possibly TRBD1 for D (5 bases). CDR3 sequence: CASSFTQGSNSGANVLTF. The CDR3 DNA reads TGTGCCAGCAGTTTCACGCAGGGTTCCAACTCTGGGGCCAACGTCCTGACTTTC.